This TCR beta chain was identified during a study of blood T cell repertoires in COVID-19. Study at large: The cDNA or gDNA used as material had been derived from T cells, B-cell-depleted T cells, or PBMCs.

This clone was seen only a few times. Only in-frame clones appear in the TCRdb table, and some are missing; sequencing was by immunoSEQ multiplex PCR. The data hold 70,000 to 90,000 clones, with 70% to 90% observed a single time. Trimming removed 1 base at V and 6 bases at J, with 7 bases between. The CDR3 runs to 13 residues. CDR1 is SGHTA, CDR2 FQGNSA, per germline. The chain links TRBV7-2 to TRBJ1-5; no definite D call. The material sequenced was peripheral blood. The sequence derives from a middle-aged man with acute or convalescent COVID-19. CDR3 DNA: TGTGCCAGCAGCTTAGGGCAGATTCAGCCCCAGCATTTT. It encodes CASSLGQIQPQHF.